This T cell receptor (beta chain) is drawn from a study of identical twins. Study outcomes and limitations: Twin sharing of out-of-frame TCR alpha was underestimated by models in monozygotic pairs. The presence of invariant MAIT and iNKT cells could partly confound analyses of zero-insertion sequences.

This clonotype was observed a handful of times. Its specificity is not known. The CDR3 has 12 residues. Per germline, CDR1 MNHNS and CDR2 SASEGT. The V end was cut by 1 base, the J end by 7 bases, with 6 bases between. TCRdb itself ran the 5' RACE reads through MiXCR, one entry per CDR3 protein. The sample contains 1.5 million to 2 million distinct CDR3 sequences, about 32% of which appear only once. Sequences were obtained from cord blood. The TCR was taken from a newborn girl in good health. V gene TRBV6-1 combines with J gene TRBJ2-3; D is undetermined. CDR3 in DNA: TGTGCCAGCAGTGAAGAAGCGTATACGCAGTATTTT. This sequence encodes CASSEEAYTQYF.